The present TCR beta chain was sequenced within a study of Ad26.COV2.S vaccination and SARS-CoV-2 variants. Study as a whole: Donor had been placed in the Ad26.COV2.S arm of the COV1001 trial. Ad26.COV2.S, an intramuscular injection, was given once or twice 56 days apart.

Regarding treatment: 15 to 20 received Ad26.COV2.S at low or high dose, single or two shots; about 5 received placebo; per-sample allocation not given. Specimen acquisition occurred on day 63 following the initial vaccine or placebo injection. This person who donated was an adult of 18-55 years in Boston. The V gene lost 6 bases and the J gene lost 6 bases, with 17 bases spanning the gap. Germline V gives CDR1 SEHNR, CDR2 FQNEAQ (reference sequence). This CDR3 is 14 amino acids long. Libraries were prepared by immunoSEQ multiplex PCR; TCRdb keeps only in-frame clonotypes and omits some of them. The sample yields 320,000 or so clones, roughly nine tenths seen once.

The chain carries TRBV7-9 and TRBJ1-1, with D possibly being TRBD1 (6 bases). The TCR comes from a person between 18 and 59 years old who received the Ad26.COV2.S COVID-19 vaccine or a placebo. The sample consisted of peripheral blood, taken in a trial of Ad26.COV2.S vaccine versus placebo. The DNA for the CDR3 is TGTGCCAGCAGGATCGGGGGCTACGGGGCTGAAGCTTTCTTT. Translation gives CASRIGGYGAEAFF.